One sample yielded the 26 T cell receptor beta chains listed below, sequenced in a study of beta chain features in type 1 diabetes. Isolated RNA was reverse transcribed in full, so expressed TCRB transcripts were sequenced. TCRdb keeps only in-frame clones here, not all; method: immunoSEQ multiplex PCR. This table holds about 350,000 clones, about 20% found once. Sequencing was done on a sample of naive CD4+ T cells from blood. These receptors were collected from a woman younger than 35 in good health.

This clone was seen only a few times. The chain combines TRBV4-3 with TRBJ1-2; possible D gene TRBD1, 5 bases. The CDR3 extends over 14 amino acids. Trimming took off 0 bases at V and 12 bases at J, with 17 bases between the two ends. Germline V CDR1 and CDR2: LGHNA, YSLEER. In DNA, the CDR3 is TGCGCCAGCAGCCAAGACCAGGGTTATAGGGCTAACACCTTC. Its translation is CASSQDQGYRANTF.

The chain recombines TRBV19 with TRBJ1-6, with D uncertain. The V end was cut by 7 bases, the J end by 6 bases, with 13 bases between. CDR1 LNHDA and CDR2 SQIVND come from the germline V gene (reference sequence). This CDR3 is 14 amino acids long. DNA of the CDR3: TGTGCCAGTAAGGGAGGACGGACTAATTCACCCCTCCACTTT. It specifies CASKGGRTNSPLHF.

This clone occurred a few times. The CDR3 loop reads CAWSRGLAVDNEQFF. Here the CDR3 DNA reads TGTGCCTGGAGTCGGGGACTAGCGGTTGACAATGAGCAGTTCTTC. The V call is TRBV30, the J call TRBJ2-1, with 11 bases matching TRBD2. Trimming at V came to 2 bases and at J to 5 bases, leaving 5 bases not matched to a gene. Germline-derived CDR1 and CDR2 are GTSNPN and SVGIG (reference sequence). The CDR3 runs 15 residues. The variable domain in full, with the rest retrieved from reference TRBV30 and TRBJ2-1, is SQTIHQWPATLVQPVGSPLSLECTVEGTSNPNLYWYRQAAGRGLQLLFYSVGIGQISSEVPQNLSASRPQDRQFILSSKKLLLSDSGFYLCAWSRGLAVDNEQFFGPGTRLTVL.

This chain connects TRBV2 to TRBJ2-2; D is perhaps TRBD2 (5 bases). Per the germline V gene, CDR1 is SNHLY and CDR2 is FYNNEI. V was pared by 7 bases and J by 2 bases, with 8 bases between. The CDR3 totals 13 residues. DNA for the CDR3: TGTGCCAGCAATCGGGAAAACACCGGGGAGCTGTTTTTT. Residues: CASNRENTGELFF.

The CDR3 reads CAINAREQETQYF. The CDR3 DNA reads as TGTGCCATTAATGCGAGGGAGCAAGAGACCCAGTACTTC. The J gene is TRBJ2-5, the V gene TRBV10-3, with a possible D match to TRBD2 (5 bases). The ends were cut back, 9 bases at V and 2 bases at J, with 13 bases in the middle. In germline, CDR1 is ENHRY, CDR2 SYGVKD. The CDR3 covers 13 residues.

DNA for the CDR3: TGTGCCAGCTCACCTCCTTCGACGGGGTTCACAGATACGCAGTATTTT. Protein: CASSPPSTGFTDTQYF. The chain is built from TRBV18 and TRBJ2-3; TRBD2 is a possible D gene (5 bases). Germline lookup yields CDR1 KGHSH and CDR2 LQKENI. The CDR3 is 16 amino acids. Between the trimmed V and J ends, which lost 3 bases and 2 bases, there was a span of 15 bases.

The chain joins TRBV30 to TRBJ1-1; TRBD1 agrees at 8 bases. Germline CDR1 reads GTSNPN; CDR2 reads SVGIG (reference sequence). With 0 bases clipped from V and 5 bases from J, the junction kept 5 bases outside the gene matches. The CDR3 has 14 amino acids. CDR3 sequence reads: CAWSVGTGGTEAFF. CDR3 bases: TGTGCCTGGAGTGTAGGGACAGGAGGGACTGAAGCTTTCTTT.

The rearrangement uses TRBV7-9 and TRBJ2-6; D may be TRBD1 (6 bases). This CDR3 comprises 16 residues. From germline, CDR1 is SEHNR and CDR2 FQNEAQ (reference sequence). The germline V and J ends were trimmed by 4 bases and 0 bases, with 10 bases remaining between them. The CDR3 is CASSSRQASGANVLTF. The CDR3 DNA is TGTGCCAGCAGCTCCCGACAGGCCTCTGGGGCCAACGTCCTGACTTTC.

The genes are TRBV7-2 and TRBJ2-3; possible D gene TRBD1, 5 bases. Germline CDR1 is SGHTA and CDR2 is FQGNSA. CDR3 length equals 14 residues. V lost 1 base and J 2 bases, leaving 7 bases between the germline ends. The CDR3 here is CASSLDRNTDTQYF. CDR3 in DNA: TGTGCCAGCAGCTTAGACAGGAACACAGATACGCAGTATTTT.

A few counts support this clone. V and J are TRBV9 and TRBJ2-1; 10 bases agree with TRBD2. V trimming: 4 bases; J trimming: 4 bases; junction bases outside the gene matches: 5. Germline CDR1 is SGDLS and CDR2 is YYNGEE. This CDR3 is built from 15 residues. CDR3 DNA sequence: TGTGCCAGCAGCCCCGAGCGGGGGGGATACAATGAGCAGTTCTTC. It translates to CASSPERGGYNEQFF.

The rearrangement joins TRBV2 to TRBJ1-5, with 8 bases aligning to TRBD1. This CDR3 comprises 13 residues. The V gene end was trimmed by 7 bases and the J gene end by 2 bases; junction bases not matched to a gene: 1. Germline CDR1 and CDR2: SNHLY and FYNNEI. The CDR3 reads CASTGQGNQPQHF. CDR3 in DNA: TGTGCCAGCACGGGACAGGGCAATCAGCCCCAGCATTTT.

This clone showed up just a few times. The chain has TRBV5-6 and TRBJ2-1; TRBD2 matches 8 bases. The CDR3 length is 15 residues. CDR1 is SGHDT and CDR2 is YYEEEE in the germline V gene. The J segment lost 8 bases and the V segment lost 1 base, leaving 8 bases of the junction unmatched. CDR3 sequence: CASSLHRGGRDEQFF. CDR3 DNA sequence: TGTGCCAGCAGCTTGCACCGGGGGGGCCGGGATGAGCAGTTCTTC.

This clone came up a few times. The rearrangement links TRBV10-3 to TRBJ2-2; 8 nucleotides match TRBD1. This CDR3 contains 13 residues. CDR1 and CDR2 from the germline V gene are ENHRY and SYGVKD. After removal of 8 bases from V and 4 bases from J, the junction contained 3 bases not matched to a gene. The CDR3 loop reads CAIDRGGTGELFF. For the CDR3, the DNA is TGTGCCATCGACAGGGGTGGCACCGGGGAGCTGTTTTTT.

This clone was seen only a few times. The chain has TRBV25-1 and TRBJ2-1; D may be TRBD2 (7 bases). The CDR3 extends over 17 amino acids. Trimming removed 1 base at V and 1 base at J, with 14 bases between. Germline assignment: CDR1 MGHDK and CDR2 SYGVNS. The CDR3 bases are TGTGCCAGCAGTGAATCTGGAGGGGGGGGGTCCTACAATGAGCAGTTCTTC. Protein: CASSESGGGGSYNEQFF.

In this sample, this clone turned up a few times. This chain connects TRBV4-2 to TRBJ2-7; D might be TRBD2 (5 bases). Trimming removed 2 bases at V and 2 bases at J, with 13 bases between. The CDR3 runs 15 residues. Germline CDR1 is LGHNA and CDR2 is YNFKEQ. The CDR3 nucleotides read TGTGCCAGCAGCCAATCAGCGAGGGTAGCCTACGAGCAGTACTTC. This encodes CASSQSARVAYEQYF.

The V call is TRBV29-1, the J call TRBJ2-3; 8 bases line up with TRBD2. Trimming at V came to 1 base and at J to 8 bases, leaving 5 bases not matched to a gene. This CDR3 spans 13 amino acids. The germline V gene has CDR1 SQVTM and CDR2 ANQGSEA. The CDR3 sequence is CSVEVSGLGTQYF. The CDR3 coding sequence is TGCAGCGTTGAAGTATCGGGACTAGGTACGCAGTATTTT.

A few counts support this clone. The V gene is TRBV29-1, the J gene TRBJ1-2; 10 bases are a match to TRBD1. Germline CDR1 SQVTM, CDR2 ANQGSEA. The CDR3 totals 17 residues. Trimming at V came to 0 bases and at J to 0 bases, leaving 7 bases not matched to a gene. The CDR3 protein is CSVEDLTGGASNYGYTF. The CDR3 coding sequence is TGCAGCGTTGAAGATCTGACAGGGGGCGCTTCTAACTATGGCTACACCTTC.

The chain carries TRBV12-5 and TRBJ2-5; TRBD2 might be the D (6 bases). This CDR3 comprises 13 residues. Germline assignment: CDR1 LGHNT and CDR2 FRNRAP. Trimming pared 5 bases from V and 7 bases from J, leaving 14 bases between. The CDR3, as DNA: TGTGCTAGTGGTCCGCTGCTCGGGGGGACCCAGTACTTC. As protein: CASGPLLGGTQYF.

V gene TRBV5-1 combines with J gene TRBJ1-1; the D gene is possibly TRBD1 (6 bases). Trimming shortened V by 0 bases and J by 0 bases, and 12 bases separated the two germline ends. Germline CDR1 is SGHRS and CDR2 is YFSETQ. There are 16 residues in the CDR3. CDR3 protein: CASSLGLGHMNTEAFF. The DNA for the CDR3 is TGCGCCAGCAGCTTGGGTTTGGGACATATGAACACTGAAGCTTTCTTT.

J is TRBJ2-1 and V is TRBV14, with TRBD2 matching 7 bases. With 0 bases clipped from V and 6 bases from J, the junction kept 2 bases outside the gene matches. CDR1 and CDR2 (germline): SGHDN, FVKESK. This CDR3 region has 14 residues. CDR3 amino acids: CASSQDGLVNEQFF. DNA for the CDR3: TGTGCCAGCAGCCAAGATGGACTAGTCAATGAGCAGTTCTTC.

Only a few counts were recorded for this clone. Other nucleotide sequences in the sample specify the same CDR3. This chain links TRBV5-1 with TRBJ2-1; tentative D call: TRBD1 (6 bases). The V end lost 4 bases, the J end lost 8 bases, and 10 bases lay between the germline ends. The CDR3 contains 12 residues. CDR1 and CDR2 from the germline V gene are SGHRS and YFSETQ. CDR3: CASSLNRDEQFF. CDR3 sequence (DNA): TGCGCCAGCAGCCTAAACAGGGATGAGCAGTTCTTC.

V is TRBV27 and J is TRBJ1-1; a weak D match, TRBD1 (5 bases). V was clipped by 5 bases and J by 2 bases, with 9 bases between them. Germline V CDR1 and CDR2: MNHEY, SMNVEV (reference sequence). The CDR3 is 13 amino acids. The CDR3 coding sequence is TGTGCCAGCAGTCGTACAGGAAACACTGAAGCTTTCTTT. Protein: CASSRTGNTEAFF.

This clone was detected a few times. The chain combines TRBV29-1 with TRBJ2-2, with a weak D call TRBD1 (5 bases). The length of the CDR3 is 13 residues. The V and J ends lost 7 bases and 6 bases respectively, with 15 bases between them. Germline-derived CDR1 and CDR2 are SQVTM and ANQGSEA. CDR3 sequence reads: CSGGTDSPGELFF. The CDR3 coding sequence is TGCAGCGGGGGCACCGACAGCCCCGGGGAGCTGTTTTTT.

This clone was counted between two and nine times. The chain recombines TRBV7-2 with TRBJ1-2; a weak D match, TRBD1 (5 bases). There are 13 residues in the CDR3. Trimming took off 3 bases at V and 2 bases at J, with 7 bases between the two ends. The germline gives CDR1 SGHTA, CDR2 FQGNSA. Here the CDR3 reads CASSFDSNYGYTF. CDR3 nucleotide sequence: TGTGCCAGCAGCTTTGACAGCAACTATGGCTACACCTTC.

This clone was observed a few times. J is TRBJ2-7 and V is TRBV30; 9 positions agree with TRBD1. Germline CDR1 reads GTSNPN; CDR2 reads SVGIG (reference sequence). J lost 3 bases, V lost 3 bases, and 9 bases had no gene match. CDR3 length: 15 residues. CDR3 coding DNA: TGTGCCTGGAGGATTATCGGACAGGGGAACTACGAGCAGTACTTC. Protein: CAWRIIGQGNYEQYF.

This clone has a handful of counts. The chain links TRBV6-5 to TRBJ2-7; D might be TRBD2 (5 bases). CDR3 length: 13 amino acids. Germline-derived CDR1 and CDR2 are MNHEY and SVGAGI. Trimming shortened V by 6 bases and J by 0 bases, and 9 bases separated the two germline ends. This CDR3 is CASSPGNSYEQYF. The CDR3 nucleotides read TGTGCCAGCAGCCCCGGGAACTCCTACGAGCAGTACTTC.